This T cell receptor beta chain was retrieved from a study of CD8+ T cells in alopecia areata. Study results and caveats: Scalp clonality and expanded CD8+ clones among the top 100 were significantly decreased by tofacitinib.

Germline trimming cut 8 bases from V and 3 bases from J; bases unmatched to any gene: 7. Germline assignment: CDR1 SQVTM and CDR2 ANQGSEA. The CDR3 extends over 13 amino acids. Following RNA extraction, reverse transcription yielded cDNA that acted as the sequencing template. The assay was immunoSEQ multiplex PCR, and TCRdb's table has in-frame clones only and misses some. Among about 220,000 clones listed, approximately 57% were seen once. Sample treatment: oral pan-JAK inhibitor, 5-10 mg twice daily. Researchers gathered lesional scalp punch biopsies and peripheral blood from patients with alopecia areata. For this clone: Its target is not known.

The origin of this receptor is a human donor with alopecia areata. The sample here was CD4+ T cells sorted from blood, taken at week 4, from a patient treated with tofacitinib. V and J are TRBV29-1 and TRBJ2-3; 8 bases fit TRBD1. The CDR3 coding sequence is TGCAGCTACGGGACAGGAAGTACAGATACGCAGTATTTT. Amino acid sequence: CSYGTGSTDTQYF.